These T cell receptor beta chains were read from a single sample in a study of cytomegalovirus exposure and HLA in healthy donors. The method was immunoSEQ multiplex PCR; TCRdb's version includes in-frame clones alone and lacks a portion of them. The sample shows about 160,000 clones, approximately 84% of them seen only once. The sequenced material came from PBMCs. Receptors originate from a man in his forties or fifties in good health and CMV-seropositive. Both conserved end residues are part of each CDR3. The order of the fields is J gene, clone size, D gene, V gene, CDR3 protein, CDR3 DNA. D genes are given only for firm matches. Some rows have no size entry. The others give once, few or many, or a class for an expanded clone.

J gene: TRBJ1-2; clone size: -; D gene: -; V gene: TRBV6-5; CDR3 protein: CASSRGQFNYGYTF; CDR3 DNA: TGTGCCAGCAGCCGCGGACAGTTTAACTATGGCTACACCTTC
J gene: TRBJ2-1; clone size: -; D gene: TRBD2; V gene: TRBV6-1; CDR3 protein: CASSGGLAGYNEQFF; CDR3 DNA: TGTGCCAGCAGTGGTGGACTAGCGGGGTACAATGAGCAGTTCTTC
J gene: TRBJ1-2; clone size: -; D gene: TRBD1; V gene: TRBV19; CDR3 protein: CASKGTGEGNYGYTF; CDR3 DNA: TGTGCCAGTAAGGGGACAGGGGAAGGGAACTATGGCTACACCTTC
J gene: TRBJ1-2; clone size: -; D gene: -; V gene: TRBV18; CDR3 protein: CASSPQGGDRGYTF; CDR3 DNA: TGTGCCAGCTCACCTCAAGGGGGAGATCGTGGCTACACCTTC
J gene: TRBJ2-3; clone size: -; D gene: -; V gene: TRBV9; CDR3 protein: CASSVATGTRRTDTQYF; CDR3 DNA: TGTGCCAGCAGCGTAGCTACGGGGACTCGACGCACAGATACGCAGTATTTT
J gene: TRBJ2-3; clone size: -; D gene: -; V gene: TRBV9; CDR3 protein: CASSVDTGEVTDTQYF; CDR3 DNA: TGTGCCAGCAGCGTAGATACAGGGGAGGTCACAGATACGCAGTATTTT
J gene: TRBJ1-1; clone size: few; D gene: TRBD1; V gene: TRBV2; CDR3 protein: CASRDRENTEAFF; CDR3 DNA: TGTGCCAGCAGGGACAGGGAGAACACTGAAGCTTTCTTT
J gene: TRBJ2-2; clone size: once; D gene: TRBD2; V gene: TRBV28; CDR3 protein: CASSWGGAGELFF; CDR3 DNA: TGTGCCAGCAGTTGGGGGGGGGCCGGGGAGCTGTTTTTT
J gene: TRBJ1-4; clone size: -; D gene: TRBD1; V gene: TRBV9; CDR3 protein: CASNPGQGNEKLFF; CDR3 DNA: TGTGCCAGCAACCCGGGACAGGGAAATGAAAAACTGTTTTTT
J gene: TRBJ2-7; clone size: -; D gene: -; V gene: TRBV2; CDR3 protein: CASELKGNSYEQYF; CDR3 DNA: TGTGCCAGCGAATTGAAGGGGAACTCCTACGAGCAGTACTTC
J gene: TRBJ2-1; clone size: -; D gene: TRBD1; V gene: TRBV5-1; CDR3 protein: CASSPLTGYNEQFF; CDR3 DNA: TGCGCCAGCAGCCCATTGACAGGGTACAATGAGCAGTTCTTC
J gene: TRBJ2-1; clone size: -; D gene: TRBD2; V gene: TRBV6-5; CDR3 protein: CASSYGASGSGNEQFF; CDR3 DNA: TGTGCCAGCAGTTACGGGGCTAGCGGGAGTGGGAATGAGCAGTTCTTC
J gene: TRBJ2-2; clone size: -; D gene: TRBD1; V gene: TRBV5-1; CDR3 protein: CASSSGTGVNTGELFF; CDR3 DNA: TGCGCCAGCAGCTCGGGGACAGGGGTGAACACCGGGGAGCTGTTTTTT
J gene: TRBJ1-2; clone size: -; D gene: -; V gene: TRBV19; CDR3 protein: CASSSGQGFYGYTF; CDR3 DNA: TGTGCCAGTAGTTCCGGGCAGGGGTTCTATGGCTACACCTTC
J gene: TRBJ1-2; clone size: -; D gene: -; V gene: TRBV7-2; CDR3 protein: CASSPNGDNYGYTF; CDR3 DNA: TGTGCCAGCAGCCCAAACGGGGATAACTATGGCTACACCTTC
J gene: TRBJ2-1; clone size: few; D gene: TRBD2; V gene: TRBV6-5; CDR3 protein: CASSRLAGANEQFF; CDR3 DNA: TGTGCCAGCAGCCGACTAGCGGGGGCGAATGAGCAGTTCTTC
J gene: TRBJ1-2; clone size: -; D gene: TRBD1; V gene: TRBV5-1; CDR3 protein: CASSSGVQGAGGYTF; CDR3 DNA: TGCGCCAGCAGCTCGGGGGTCCAGGGGGCTGGTGGCTACACCTTC
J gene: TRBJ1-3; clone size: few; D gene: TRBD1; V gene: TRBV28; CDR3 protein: CASTTGQGVGNTIYF; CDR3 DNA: TGTGCCAGCACTACGGGACAGGGGGTGGGAAACACCATATATTTT
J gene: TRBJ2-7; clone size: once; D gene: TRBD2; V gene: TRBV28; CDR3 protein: CASSPAAGRDEQYF; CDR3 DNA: TGTGCCAGCAGTCCCGCAGCGGGGCGGGACGAGCAGTACTTC
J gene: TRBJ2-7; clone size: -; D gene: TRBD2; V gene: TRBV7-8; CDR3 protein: CASMTSGVRGGYQQYF; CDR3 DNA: TGTGCCAGCATGACTAGCGGGGTGCGCGGGGGATACCAGCAGTACTTC
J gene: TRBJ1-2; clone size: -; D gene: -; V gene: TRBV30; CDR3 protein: CAWRGSLQGPYGYTF; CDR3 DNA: TGTGCCTGGAGGGGAAGTTTACAGGGTCCCTATGGCTACACCTTC
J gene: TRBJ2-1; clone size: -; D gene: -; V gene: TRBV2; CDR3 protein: CASMDSGDNEQFF; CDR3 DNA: TGTGCCAGCATGGATTCAGGGGACAATGAGCAGTTCTTC
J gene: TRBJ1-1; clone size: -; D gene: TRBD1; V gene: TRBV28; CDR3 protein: CASSSTGGNTEAFF; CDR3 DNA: TGTGCCAGCAGTTCGACAGGGGGGAACACTGAAGCTTTCTTT
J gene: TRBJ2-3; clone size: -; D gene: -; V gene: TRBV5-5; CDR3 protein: CASIPSRGTDTQYF; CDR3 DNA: TGTGCCAGCATCCCCTCACGAGGCACAGATACGCAGTATTTT
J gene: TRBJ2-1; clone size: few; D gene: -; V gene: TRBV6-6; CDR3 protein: CASSSGAITYNEQFF; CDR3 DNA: TGTGCCAGCAGTTCAGGCGCCATCACCTACAATGAGCAGTTCTTC
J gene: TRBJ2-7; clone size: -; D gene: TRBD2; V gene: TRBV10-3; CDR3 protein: CAIGSGGASYEQYF; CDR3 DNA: TGTGCCATCGGGAGCGGGGGTGCCTCCTACGAGCAGTACTTC
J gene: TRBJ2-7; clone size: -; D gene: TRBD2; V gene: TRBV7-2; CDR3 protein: CASSLGGSGYPYEQYF; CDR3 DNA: TGTGCCAGCAGCTTAGGGGGTAGCGGGTATCCCTACGAGCAGTACTTC
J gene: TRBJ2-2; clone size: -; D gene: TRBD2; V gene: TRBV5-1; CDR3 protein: CASSLGTSGSLGTGELFF; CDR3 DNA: TGCGCCAGCAGCTTAGGGACTAGCGGGAGTTTGGGCACCGGGGAGCTGTTTTTT
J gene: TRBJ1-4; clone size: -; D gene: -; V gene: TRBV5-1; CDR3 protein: CASSLGRDSTNEKLFF; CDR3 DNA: TGCGCCAGCAGCTTGGGCAGGGATTCAACTAATGAAAAACTGTTTTTT
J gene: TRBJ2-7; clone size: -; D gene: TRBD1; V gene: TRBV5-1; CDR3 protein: CASSFGTTTGTYEQYF; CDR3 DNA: TGCGCCAGCAGCTTTGGAACCACGACAGGGACCTACGAGCAGTACTTC
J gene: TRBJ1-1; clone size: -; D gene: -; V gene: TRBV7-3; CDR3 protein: CASSQAATGEAFF; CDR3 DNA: TGTGCCAGCAGCCAGGCCGCAACAGGTGAAGCTTTCTTT
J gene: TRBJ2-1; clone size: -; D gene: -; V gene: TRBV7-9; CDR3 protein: CASSFSHEQFF; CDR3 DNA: TGTGCCAGCAGCTTTAGCCATGAGCAGTTCTTC
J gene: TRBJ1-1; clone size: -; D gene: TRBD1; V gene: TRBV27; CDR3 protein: CASSPPGQGARNAEAFF; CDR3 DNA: TGTGCCAGCAGTCCCCCGGGACAGGGGGCGCGGAACGCTGAAGCTTTCTTT
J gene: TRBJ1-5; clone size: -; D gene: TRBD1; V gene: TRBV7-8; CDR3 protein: CASSLEGQSYSNQPQHF; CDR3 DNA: TGTGCCAGCAGCTTAGAGGGACAGTCTTATAGCAATCAGCCCCAGCATTTT
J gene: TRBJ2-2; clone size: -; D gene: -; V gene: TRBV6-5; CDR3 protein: CASRAPGYDTGELFF; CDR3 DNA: TGTGCCAGCAGGGCACCGGGGTACGACACCGGGGAGCTGTTTTTT
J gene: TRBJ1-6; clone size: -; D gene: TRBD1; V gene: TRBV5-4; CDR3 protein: CASSAGDRSHSPLHF; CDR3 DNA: TGTGCCAGCAGCGCCGGGGACAGGTCGCATTCACCCCTCCACTTT
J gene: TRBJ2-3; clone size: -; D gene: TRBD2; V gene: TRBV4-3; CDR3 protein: CASSQVLATSTDTQYF; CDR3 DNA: TGCGCCAGCAGCCAAGTACTAGCGACAAGCACAGATACGCAGTATTTT
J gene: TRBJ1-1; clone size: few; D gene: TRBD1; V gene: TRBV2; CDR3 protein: CASSVGQFTEAFF; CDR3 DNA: TGTGCCAGCAGTGTGGGACAGTTCACTGAAGCTTTCTTT
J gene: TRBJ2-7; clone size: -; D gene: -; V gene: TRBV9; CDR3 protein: CASSVGLGDRYEQYF; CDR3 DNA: TGTGCCAGCAGCGTAGGTTTGGGAGACCGCTACGAGCAGTACTTC
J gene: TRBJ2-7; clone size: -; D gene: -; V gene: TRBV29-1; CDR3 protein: CSVRNRGRREQYF; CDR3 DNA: TGCAGCGTTAGAAATCGGGGGAGGAGGGAGCAGTACTTC
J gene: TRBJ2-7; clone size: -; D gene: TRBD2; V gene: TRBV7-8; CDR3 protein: CASSLANIAGGVYEQYF; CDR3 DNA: TGTGCCAGCAGCTTAGCGAATATAGCGGGGGGGGTCTACGAGCAGTACTTC
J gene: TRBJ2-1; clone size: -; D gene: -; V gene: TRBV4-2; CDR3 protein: CASSPNRGLPINEQFF; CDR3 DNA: TGTGCCAGCAGTCCAAATCGCGGTCTTCCGATCAATGAGCAGTTCTTC
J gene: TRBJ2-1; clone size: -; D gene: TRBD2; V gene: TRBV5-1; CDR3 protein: CASSFGGSGVNEQFF; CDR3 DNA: TGCGCCAGCAGCTTCGGCGGGAGCGGAGTAAATGAGCAGTTCTTC
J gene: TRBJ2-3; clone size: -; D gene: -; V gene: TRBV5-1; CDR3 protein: CASSPRDKGTDTQYF; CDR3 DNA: TGCGCCAGCAGTCCCAGGGACAAGGGCACAGATACGCAGTATTTT
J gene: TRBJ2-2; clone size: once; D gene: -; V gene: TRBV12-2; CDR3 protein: CASPPGGQGESDTGELFF; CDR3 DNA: TGTGCAAGTCCCCCGGGGGGACAGGGGGAGTCGGACACCGGGGAGCTGTTTTTT
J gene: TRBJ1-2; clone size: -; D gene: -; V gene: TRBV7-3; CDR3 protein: CASSSRGSEGYTF; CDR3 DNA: TGTGCCAGCAGCAGTCGGGGAAGTGAGGGCTACACCTTC
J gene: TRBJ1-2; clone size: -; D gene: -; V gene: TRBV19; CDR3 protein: CASSQGPYGYTF; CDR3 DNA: TGTGCCAGTAGCCAGGGGCCATATGGCTACACCTTC
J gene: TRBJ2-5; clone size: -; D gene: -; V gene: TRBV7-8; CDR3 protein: CASSLEGTMETQYF; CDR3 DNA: TGTGCCAGCAGCTTAGAAGGGACAATGGAGACCCAGTACTTC